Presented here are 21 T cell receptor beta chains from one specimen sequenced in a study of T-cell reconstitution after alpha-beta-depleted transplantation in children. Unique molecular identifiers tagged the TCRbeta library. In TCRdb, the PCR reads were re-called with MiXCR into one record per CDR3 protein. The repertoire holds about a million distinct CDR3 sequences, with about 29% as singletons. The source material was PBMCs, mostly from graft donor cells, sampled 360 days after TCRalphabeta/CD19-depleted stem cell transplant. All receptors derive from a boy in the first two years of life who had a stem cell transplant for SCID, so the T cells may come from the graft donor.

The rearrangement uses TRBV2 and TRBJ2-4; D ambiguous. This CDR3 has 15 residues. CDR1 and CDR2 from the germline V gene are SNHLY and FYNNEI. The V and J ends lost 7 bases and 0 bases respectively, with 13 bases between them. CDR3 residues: CASTMTALAKNIQYF. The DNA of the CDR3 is TGTGCCAGCACCATGACGGCTCTAGCCAAAAACATTCAGTACTTC.

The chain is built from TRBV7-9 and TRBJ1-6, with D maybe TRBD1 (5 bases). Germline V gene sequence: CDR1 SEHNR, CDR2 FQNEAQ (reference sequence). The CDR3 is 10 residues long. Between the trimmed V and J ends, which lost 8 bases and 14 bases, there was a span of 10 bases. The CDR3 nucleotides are TGTGCCAGCCAGGGTTTGGCCCTCCACTTT. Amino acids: CASQGLALHF. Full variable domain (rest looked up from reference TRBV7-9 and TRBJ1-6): DTGVSQNPRHKITKRGQNVTFRCDPISEHNRLYWYRQTLGQGPEFLTYFQNEAQLEKSRLLSDRFSAERPKGSFSTLEIQRTEQGDSAMYLCASQGLALHFGNGTRLTVT.

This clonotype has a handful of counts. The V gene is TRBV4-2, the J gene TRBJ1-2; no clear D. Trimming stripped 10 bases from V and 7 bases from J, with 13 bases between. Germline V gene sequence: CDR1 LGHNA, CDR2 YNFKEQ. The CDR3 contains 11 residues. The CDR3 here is CATADGSGYTF. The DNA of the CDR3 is TGTGCCACCGCGGACGGTTCTGGCTACACCTTC.

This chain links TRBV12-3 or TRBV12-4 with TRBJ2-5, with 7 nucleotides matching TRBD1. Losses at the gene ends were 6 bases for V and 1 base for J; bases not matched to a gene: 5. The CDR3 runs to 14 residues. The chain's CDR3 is CASSNWDSQETQYF. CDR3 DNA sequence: TGTGCCAGCAGCAATTGGGACAGCCAAGAGACCCAGTACTTC.

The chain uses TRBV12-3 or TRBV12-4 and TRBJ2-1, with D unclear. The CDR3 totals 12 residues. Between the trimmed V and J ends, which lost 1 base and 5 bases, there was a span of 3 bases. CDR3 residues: CASSLDHNEQFF. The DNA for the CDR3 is TGTGCCAGCAGTTTAGATCACAATGAGCAGTTCTTC.

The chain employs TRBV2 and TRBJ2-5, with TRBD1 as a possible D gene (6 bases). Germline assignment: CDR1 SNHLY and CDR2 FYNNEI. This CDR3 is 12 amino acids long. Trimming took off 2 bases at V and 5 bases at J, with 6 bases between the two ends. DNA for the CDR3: TGTGCCAGCAGTGAACAGGGGGAGACCCAGTACTTC. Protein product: CASSEQGETQYF.

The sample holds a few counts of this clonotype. The CDR3 sequence: CASSRGEGGLFYEQYF. In DNA form, the CDR3 reads TGCGCCAGCAGCCGTGGAGAAGGGGGACTATTCTACGAGCAGTACTTC. V gene TRBV5-1 combines with J gene TRBJ2-7, with D possibly matching TRBD2 (7 bases). The V end was cut by 4 bases, the J end by 3 bases, with 20 bases between. CDR3 length: 16 residues. The germline V gene encodes CDR1 SGHRS and CDR2 YFSETQ.

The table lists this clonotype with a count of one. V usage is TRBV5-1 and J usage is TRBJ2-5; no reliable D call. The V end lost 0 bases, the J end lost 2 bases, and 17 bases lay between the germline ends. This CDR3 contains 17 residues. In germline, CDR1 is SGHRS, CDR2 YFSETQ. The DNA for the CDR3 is TGCGCCAGCAGCTTGGACGGATATCGCAGTACGCAAGAGACCCAGTACTTC. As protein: CASSLDGYRSTQETQYF. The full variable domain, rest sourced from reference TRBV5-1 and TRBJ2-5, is KAGVTQTPRYLIKTRGQQVTLSCSPISGHRSVSWYQQTPGQGLQFLFEYFSETQRNKGNFPGRFSGRQFSNSRSEMNVSTLELGDSALYLCASSLDGYRSTQETQYFGPGTRLLVL.

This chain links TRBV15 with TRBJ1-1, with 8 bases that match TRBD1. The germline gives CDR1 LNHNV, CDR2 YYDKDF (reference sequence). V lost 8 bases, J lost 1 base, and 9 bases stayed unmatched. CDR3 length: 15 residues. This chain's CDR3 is CATCQPTGANTEAFF. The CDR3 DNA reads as TGTGCCACCTGCCAACCGACAGGGGCGAACACTGAAGCTTTCTTT. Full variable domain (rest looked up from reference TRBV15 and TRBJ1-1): DAMVIQNPRYQVTQFGKPVTLSCSQTLNHNVMYWYQQKSSQAPKLLFHYYDKDFNNEADTPDNFQSRRPNTSFCFLDIRSPGLGDTAMYLCATCQPTGANTEAFFGQGTRLTVV.

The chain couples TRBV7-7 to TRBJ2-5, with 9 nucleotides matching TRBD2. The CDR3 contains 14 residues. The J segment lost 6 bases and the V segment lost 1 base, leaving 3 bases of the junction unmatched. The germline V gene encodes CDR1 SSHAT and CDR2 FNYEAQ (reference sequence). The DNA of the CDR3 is TGTGCCAGCAGCTTAGGCGGGGGGGAGAAGACCCAGTACTTC. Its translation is CASSLGGGEKTQYF.

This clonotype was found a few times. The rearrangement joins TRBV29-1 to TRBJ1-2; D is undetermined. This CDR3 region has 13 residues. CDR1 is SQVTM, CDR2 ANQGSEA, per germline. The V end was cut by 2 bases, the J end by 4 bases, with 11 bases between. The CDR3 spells CSVEQGPLYGYTF. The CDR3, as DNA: TGCAGCGTTGAACAAGGGCCGCTCTATGGCTACACCTTC.

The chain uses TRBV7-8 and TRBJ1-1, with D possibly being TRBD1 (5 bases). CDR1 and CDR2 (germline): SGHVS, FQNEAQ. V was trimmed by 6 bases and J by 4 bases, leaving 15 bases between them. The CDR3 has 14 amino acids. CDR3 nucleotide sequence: TGTGCCAGCAGACCAGGGATCGGCGGCACTGAAGCTTTCTTT. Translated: CASRPGIGGTEAFF.

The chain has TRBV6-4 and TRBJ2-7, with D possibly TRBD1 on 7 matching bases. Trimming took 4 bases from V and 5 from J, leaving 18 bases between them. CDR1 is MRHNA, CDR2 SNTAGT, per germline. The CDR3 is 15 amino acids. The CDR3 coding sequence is TGTGCCAGCAGTGCGAGGAGCCAGGGGGGCCACGAGCAGTACTTC. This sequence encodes CASSARSQGGHEQYF.

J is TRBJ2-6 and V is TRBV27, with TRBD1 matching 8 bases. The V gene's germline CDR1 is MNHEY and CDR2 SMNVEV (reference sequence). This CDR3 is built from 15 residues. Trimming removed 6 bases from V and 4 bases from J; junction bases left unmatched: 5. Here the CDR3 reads CASRPDRGGANVLTF. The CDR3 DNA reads TGTGCCAGCAGACCCGACAGGGGAGGGGCCAACGTCCTGACTTTC.

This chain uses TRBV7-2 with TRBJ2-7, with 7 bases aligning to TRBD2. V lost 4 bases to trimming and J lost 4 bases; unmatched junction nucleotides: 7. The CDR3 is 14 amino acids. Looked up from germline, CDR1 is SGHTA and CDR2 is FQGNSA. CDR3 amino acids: CASSSWGGEYEQYF. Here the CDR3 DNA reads TGTGCCAGCAGCTCATGGGGGGGAGAGTACGAGCAGTACTTC.

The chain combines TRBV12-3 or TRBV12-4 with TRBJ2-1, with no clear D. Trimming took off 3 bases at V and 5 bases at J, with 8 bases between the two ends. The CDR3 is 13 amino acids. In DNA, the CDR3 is TGTGCCAGCAGTTTGGGCGTAAACAATGAGCAGTTCTTC. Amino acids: CASSLGVNNEQFF.

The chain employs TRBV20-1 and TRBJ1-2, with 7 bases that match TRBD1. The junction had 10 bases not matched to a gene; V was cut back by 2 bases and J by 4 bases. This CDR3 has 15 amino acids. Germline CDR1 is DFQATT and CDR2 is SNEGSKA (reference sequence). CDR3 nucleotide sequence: TGCAGTGCTAGATCAGGGGACAGCACAGCCTATGGCTACACCTTC. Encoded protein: CSARSGDSTAYGYTF.

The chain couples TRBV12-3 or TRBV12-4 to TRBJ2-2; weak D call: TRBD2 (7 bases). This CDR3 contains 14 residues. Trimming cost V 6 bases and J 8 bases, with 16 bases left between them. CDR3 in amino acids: CASRDPGGAGELFF. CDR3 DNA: TGTGCCAGCAGAGATCCTGGGGGGGCGGGGGAGCTGTTTTTT.

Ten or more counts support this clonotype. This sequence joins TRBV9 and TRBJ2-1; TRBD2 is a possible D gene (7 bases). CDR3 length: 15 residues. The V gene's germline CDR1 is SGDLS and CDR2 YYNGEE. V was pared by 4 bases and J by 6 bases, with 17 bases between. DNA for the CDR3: TGTGCCAGCAGCCCCTGGGGGGGCCTCGGCAATGAGCAGTTCTTC. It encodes CASSPWGGLGNEQFF.

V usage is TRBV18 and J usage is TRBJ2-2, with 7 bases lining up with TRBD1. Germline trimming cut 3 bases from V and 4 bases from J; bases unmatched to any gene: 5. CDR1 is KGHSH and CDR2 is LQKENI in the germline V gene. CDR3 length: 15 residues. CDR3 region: CASSPQGVTTGELFF. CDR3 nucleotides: TGTGCCAGCTCACCGCAGGGGGTTACCACCGGGGAGCTGTTTTTT.

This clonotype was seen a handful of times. CDR3 DNA sequence: TGTGCCAGCAGCTTAGGATCGAGCGGGGGGCAGTTCTTC. Protein product: CASSLGSSGGQFF. The V call is TRBV7-2, the J call TRBJ2-1, with 8 positions matching TRBD2. Germline V gene sequence: CDR1 SGHTA, CDR2 FQGNSA. CDR3 length equals 13 residues. V shed 1 base and J 12 bases; nucleotides not matched to a gene: 5.